What follows are 21 T cell receptor beta chains derived from one specimen sequenced in a study of human CD8 memory T cell subsets. Investigators built TCR beta libraries using UMI-labeled 5' RACE. TCRdb re-called the 5' RACE reads and catalogs CDR3 proteins one per entry, DNA excluded. In total, the table holds some 6,700 distinct CDR3 sequences. The sequencing input was CD8+ T cells from PBMCs. The source is a human donor in good health.

This sequence joins TRBV5-1 and TRBJ2-1; TCRdb gives TRBD1 as the D gene, but with no DNA this cannot be confirmed. Per the germline V gene, CDR1 is SGHRS and CDR2 is YFSETQ. The CDR3 covers 13 residues. CDR3 residues: CASSPGLTNEQFF.

This CDR3 is CASSRLAGDYEQYF. The chain couples TRBV2 to TRBJ2-7; the TCRdb call, TRBD2, lacks DNA for checking. CDR1 and CDR2 (germline): SNHLY, FYNNEI. The CDR3 sequence is 14 residues long.

This clonotype is called medium-sized based on its frequency. The genes are TRBV5-1 and TRBJ2-7; TCRdb proposes TRBD2, but this gene call is untestable without DNA. The CDR3 totals 15 residues. Germline loops: CDR1 SGHRS, CDR2 YFSETQ. The CDR3 loop is CASSFYGGPIDEQYF.

The J gene is TRBJ2-7, the V gene TRBV19; TCRdb's D gene call, TRBD2, goes unchecked for lack of DNA. The V gene's germline CDR1 is LNHDA and CDR2 SQIVND (reference sequence). The CDR3 is 16 amino acids. CDR3 protein: CASRLAGGSSSYEQYF.

The chain carries TRBV12-3 or TRBV12-4 and TRBJ1-4; the TRBD1 assignment by TCRdb is unverifiable without DNA. The CDR3 runs 18 residues. The CDR3 protein is CASSAGTSASTGNEKLFF.

The chain's CDR3 is CATEPYNSPLHF. The chain joins TRBV7-9 to TRBJ1-6. Germline CDR1 and CDR2: SEHNR and FQNEAQ (reference sequence). CDR3 length equals 12 residues.

The chain combines TRBV29-1 with TRBJ2-2; TCRdb lists TRBD1, though no DNA is available to test this call. The germline V gene encodes CDR1 SQVTM and CDR2 ANQGSEA. The CDR3 is 12 residues long. CDR3 in amino acids: CSVRTDTGELFF.

V is TRBV19 and J is TRBJ2-7; without DNA, the TCRdb call of TRBD1 cannot be checked. The CDR3 spans 12 residues. The germline CDR1 and CDR2 sequences are LNHDA and SQIVND (reference sequence). The chain's CDR3 is CASRGQGYEQYF.

This chain joins TRBV15 and TRBJ2-3; the TCRdb call, TRBD2, lacks DNA for checking. The CDR3 extends over 15 amino acids. CDR1 is LNHNV, CDR2 YYDKDF, per germline (reference sequence). The CDR3 loop is CATSRESPSTDTQYF.

The chain's CDR3 is CASSDLGARYQETQYF. V gene TRBV28 combines with J gene TRBJ2-5. Looked up from germline, CDR1 is MDHEN and CDR2 is SYDVKM. The CDR3 spans 16 residues.

This chain links TRBV11-2 with TRBJ2-3; TCRdb reports TRBD1, a call that lacks DNA to check it against. From germline, CDR1 is SGHAT and CDR2 FQNNGV. The CDR3 runs 14 residues. This CDR3 is CASSLARGTDTQYF.

In terms of frequency, this clonotype is medium-sized. This sequence joins TRBV4-1 and TRBJ1-5. There are 17 residues in the CDR3. Germline V gene data show CDR1 as MGHRA and CDR2 as YSYEKL. CDR3 protein: CASSLTYPGLQDQPQHF.

The V call is TRBV12-3 or TRBV12-4, the J call TRBJ2-1; TCRdb lists TRBD1, though no DNA is available to test this call. The CDR3 is made up of 14 amino acids. The CDR3 here is CASSFQGSPNEQFF.

J is TRBJ2-1 and V is TRBV19; TCRdb's D call of TRBD1 is untestable without DNA. CDR1 and CDR2 (germline): LNHDA, SQIVND (reference sequence). The CDR3 spans 15 residues. The CDR3 region is CASSITGGGYNEQFF.

The V gene is TRBV7-9, the J gene TRBJ2-2; with no DNA, the TCRdb D assignment of TRBD1 cannot be verified. Per the germline V gene, CDR1 is SEHNR and CDR2 is FQNEAQ (reference sequence). The CDR3 is 15 amino acids. The CDR3 here is CASSLAQGLTGELFF.

The chain combines TRBV5-6 with TRBJ2-1; TCRdb's D call of TRBD2 is untestable without DNA. There are 15 residues in the CDR3. Germline V gene lookup returns CDR1 SGHDT and CDR2 YYEEEE. The CDR3 loop is CASSLAAAGGGEQFF.

The J gene is TRBJ2-5, the V gene TRBV28; no DNA is available, so the TRBD1 call from TCRdb remains unchecked. CDR3 length: 15 residues. Germline V lookup: CDR1 MDHEN, CDR2 SYDVKM. The CDR3 loop is CASSNAGTGYETQYF.

V gene TRBV27 combines with J gene TRBJ1-4; no DNA is available, so the TRBD1 call from TCRdb remains unchecked. The CDR3 totals 19 residues. The V gene's germline CDR1 is MNHEY and CDR2 SMNVEV (reference sequence). This CDR3 reads CASSLTGRGLGWGNEKLFF.

V and J are TRBV7-8 and TRBJ2-1; the D gene TCRdb calls, TRBD2, cannot be checked with no DNA. This CDR3 contains 16 residues. Per the germline V gene, CDR1 is SGHVS and CDR2 is FQNEAQ. CDR3 in amino acids: CASSLASSGRGNEQFF.

The chain joins TRBV7-8 to TRBJ2-1; TCRdb indicates TRBD2, and absent DNA this call remains unverified. This CDR3 has 15 residues. The germline V gene encodes CDR1 SGHVS and CDR2 FQNEAQ. The chain's CDR3 is CASSYGLAGADEQFF.

The chain has TRBV5-1 and TRBJ2-7. The CDR3 has 14 amino acids. Germline CDR1 is SGHRS and CDR2 is YFSETQ. The CDR3 loop reads CASSSSTGPYEQYF.